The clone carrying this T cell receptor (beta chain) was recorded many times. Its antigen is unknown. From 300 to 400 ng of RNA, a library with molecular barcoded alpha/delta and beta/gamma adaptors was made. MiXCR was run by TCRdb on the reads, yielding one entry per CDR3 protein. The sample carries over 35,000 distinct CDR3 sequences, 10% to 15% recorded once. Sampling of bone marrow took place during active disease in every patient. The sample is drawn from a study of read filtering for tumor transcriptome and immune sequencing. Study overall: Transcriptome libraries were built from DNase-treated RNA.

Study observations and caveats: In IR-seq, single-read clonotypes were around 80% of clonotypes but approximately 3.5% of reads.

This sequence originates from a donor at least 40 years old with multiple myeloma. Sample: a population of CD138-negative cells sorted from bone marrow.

CDR3: CASSNRHNEQFF. In DNA form, the CDR3 reads TGCGCCAGCAGCAACAGACACAATGAGCAGTTCTTC. The chain couples TRBV5-1 to TRBJ2-1; D is unclear. Per germline, CDR1 SGHRS and CDR2 YFSETQ. CDR3 length: 12 amino acids. V was pared by 4 bases and J by 5 bases, with 7 bases between.